The source of this TCR beta chain is a study of CD8 T cells in ankylosing spondylitis. The study, taken as a whole, reports: Disease-associated clones were CD8+ and fairly uncommon in peripheral blood. Both synovial fluid and blood in reactive arthritis had previously been reported to carry some motif variants.

This clonotype came up many times. The antigen is undetermined. This CDR3 is 16 amino acids long. Per the germline V gene, CDR1 is SGHVS and CDR2 is FQNEAQ. Trimming left V 1 base short and J 2 bases short, with 14 bases between. Making use of molecular barcodes, quantitative 5'-RACE generated TCR beta libraries. From the 5' RACE reads, TCRdb called clonotypes with MiXCR, one entry per CDR3 protein. This sample has about 160,000 distinct CDR3 sequences, with around two fifths found just once. Sequenced material: synovial fluid, either unsorted or a sorted T cell fraction (not recorded which). This sequence originates from a male donor with ankylosing spondylitis. The V call is TRBV7-8, the J call TRBJ1-1; tentatively, D is TRBD1 (6 bases). The CDR3 coding sequence is TGTGCCAGCAGCTTAGACGGAAGGACAGTAAACACTGAAGCTTTCTTT. Its translation: CASSLDGRTVNTEAFF.